These 10 T cell receptor beta chains share one sample of origin, sequenced in a study of blood T cell repertoires in COVID-19. The method was immunoSEQ multiplex PCR; TCRdb's version includes in-frame clones alone and lacks a portion of them. The data contain about 96,000 clones, approximately 84% of them seen just once; the ten biggest clones take up about 18%. The specimen sequenced was peripheral blood. These receptors came from a woman aged 55-75 years with acute or convalescent COVID-19.

This clone was recorded a few times. The gene calls are TRBV7-9 and TRBJ2-1; the match to TRBD1 covers 7 bases. Unmatched junction bases numbered 8, after V lost 5 bases and J lost 10 bases. CDR1 is SEHNR, CDR2 FQNEAQ, per germline (reference sequence). This CDR3 has 13 residues. In DNA, the CDR3 is TGTGCCAGCAGCCGACGACAGGGTTGGGAGCAGTTCTTC. Its translation is CASSRRQGWEQFF.

This chain uses TRBV30 with TRBJ1-2; D gene ambiguous. The CDR3 extends over 15 amino acids. Trimming removed 0 bases from V and 1 base from J, with 12 bases in between. Germline V CDR1 and CDR2: GTSNPN, SVGIG (reference sequence). The CDR3 here is CAWSVRASHNYGYTF. CDR3 DNA: TGTGCCTGGAGTGTCCGCGCTTCGCATAACTATGGCTACACCTTC. Combining the CDR3 with reference TRBV30 and TRBJ1-2 gives the whole variable domain SQTIHQWPATLVQPVGSPLSLECTVEGTSNPNLYWYRQAAGRGLQLLFYSVGIGQISSEVPQNLSASRPQDRQFILSSKKLLLSDSGFYLCAWSVRASHNYGYTFGSGTRLTVV.

The CDR3 region has the DNA TGTGCCAGCAGCTCCGGACAGGGGCCCCTCAATGAGCAGTTCTTC. It encodes CASSSGQGPLNEQFF. J is TRBJ2-1 and V is TRBV9; 9 bases are a match to TRBD1. This CDR3 has 15 amino acids. Germline CDR1 reads SGDLS; CDR2 reads YYNGEE. Trimming cost V 4 bases and J 6 bases; bases outside gene matches: 8. Using reference TRBV9 and TRBJ2-1 for the parts outside the CDR3, the full variable domain is DSGVTQTPKHLITATGQRVTLRCSPRSGDLSVYWYQQSLDQGLQFLIQYYNGEERAKGNILERFSAQQFPDLHSELNLSSLELGDSALYFCASSSGQGPLNEQFFGPGTRLTVL.

This clone is a singleton in its sample. The rearrangement joins TRBV19 to TRBJ2-7; TRBD1 agrees at 7 bases. Losses at the gene ends were 6 bases for V and 3 bases for J; bases not matched to a gene: 11. From germline, CDR1 is LNHDA and CDR2 SQIVND (reference sequence). The CDR3 consists of 15 residues. The CDR3 bases are TGTGCCAGTAGAAACCAAGACAGGGTAGACTACGAGCAGTACTTC. Amino acid sequence: CASRNQDRVDYEQYF.

This chain uses TRBV2 with TRBJ2-2, with TRBD2 matching 10 bases. V gave up 7 bases and J gave up 6 bases; unmatched junction bases: 14. Germline V gene sequence: CDR1 SNHLY, CDR2 FYNNEI. The CDR3 is 17 amino acids. CDR3 in DNA: TGTGCCAGCACTCTCCTTCCGGGACTAGCGAGGGCCGGGGAGCTGTTTTTT. Translating it yields CASTLLPGLARAGELFF.

The rearrangement uses TRBV15 and TRBJ1-2; possibly TRBD1 for D (5 bases). The CDR3 consists of 15 residues. Germline CDR1 reads LNHNV; CDR2 reads YYDKDF (reference sequence). V was pared by 1 base and J by 5 bases, with 14 bases between. CDR3 residues: CATSRALAGNYGYTF. The CDR3 DNA sequence: TGTGCCACCAGCAGAGCTCTTGCAGGGAATTATGGCTACACCTTC.

The chain couples TRBV6-1 to TRBJ1-2; D is undetermined. Per the germline V gene, CDR1 is MNHNS and CDR2 is SASEGT. The CDR3 is made up of 13 amino acids. Between the trimmed V and J ends, which lost 2 bases and 4 bases, there was a span of 8 bases. DNA for the CDR3: TGTGCCAGCAGTGAAAGTCTAAGCTATGGCTACACCTTC. As protein: CASSESLSYGYTF.

This chain joins TRBV18 and TRBJ2-7; TRBD1 matches at 7 bases. CDR1 is KGHSH and CDR2 is LQKENI in the germline V gene. CDR3 size: 17 residues. The ends lost 0 bases at V and 1 base at J; junction bases unmatched: 9. The CDR3 sequence is CASSPPSGTDQSYEQYF. The CDR3 coding sequence is TGTGCCAGCTCACCACCGAGTGGGACAGACCAGTCCTACGAGCAGTACTTC. Full variable domain (rest looked up from reference TRBV18 and TRBJ2-7): NAGVMQNPRHLVRRRGQEARLRCSPMKGHSHVYWYRQLPEEGLKFMVYLQKENIIDESGMPKERFSAEFPKEGPSILRIQQVVRGDSAAYFCASSPPSGTDQSYEQYFGPGTRLTVT.

The V and J genes are TRBV28 and TRBJ1-1; D might be TRBD1 (5 bases). The germline V gene encodes CDR1 MDHEN and CDR2 SYDVKM. CDR3 length: 16 amino acids. V dropped 3 bases and J dropped 2 bases, with 16 bases sitting between them. CDR3 nucleotide sequence: TGTGCCAGCAGTTTGCGCAGTGGGGGGGGAAACACTGAAGCTTTCTTT. Protein: CASSLRSGGGNTEAFF.

This clone was picked up many times. This chain uses TRBV19 with TRBJ1-5; 9 positions match TRBD1. Germline V gene sequence: CDR1 LNHDA, CDR2 SQIVND (reference sequence). This CDR3 contains 18 residues. The V and J ends lost 3 bases and 3 bases, in that order; junction bases with no gene match: 12. As DNA, the CDR3 is TGTGCCAGTAGTATTCCCTCGGGGACAGGGCTATTCAATCAGCCCCAGCATTTT. Amino acid sequence: CASSIPSGTGLFNQPQHF.